The 22 T cell receptor beta chains below were found in one sample sequenced in a study of blood T cell repertoires in COVID-19. The assay was immunoSEQ multiplex PCR, and TCRdb's table has in-frame clones only and misses some. Among about 79,000 clones listed, around 89% were seen once. Sequenced input: peripheral blood. Receptor source: a man in his sixties or seventies with active or convalescent COVID-19.

The V gene is TRBV18, the J gene TRBJ2-5; 9 bases fit TRBD2. The CDR3 consists of 15 residues. The V gene end was trimmed by 6 bases and the J gene end by 2 bases; junction bases not matched to a gene: 7. Germline-derived CDR1 and CDR2 are KGHSH and LQKENI. CDR3 sequence reads: CASSIPGLAQETQYF. The CDR3, as DNA: TGTGCCAGCTCGATTCCGGGACTAGCTCAAGAGACCCAGTACTTC.

The chain employs TRBV19 and TRBJ1-1; TRBD1 matches 9 bases. CDR3 length equals 14 residues. Trimming removed 9 bases from V and 4 bases from J; junction bases left unmatched: 9. CDR1 LNHDA and CDR2 SQIVND come from the germline V gene (reference sequence). DNA of the CDR3: TGTGCCAGCCACAAACAGGGGGCGGGCACTGAAGCTTTCTTT. This encodes CASHKQGAGTEAFF.

This sequence joins TRBV6-5 and TRBJ2-6, with D unresolved. Germline V gene lookup returns CDR1 MNHEY and CDR2 SVGAGI. Trimming left V 7 bases short and J 2 bases short, with 12 bases between. The CDR3 contains 15 residues. The CDR3 bases are TGTGCCAGCACCGCTATAGAGACTGGGGCCAACGTCCTGACTTTC. Translated, it gives CASTAIETGANVLTF.

The CDR3 loop is CASRTGATNEKLFF. CDR3 nucleotide sequence: TGTGCCAGCAGAACAGGGGCTACTAATGAAAAACTGTTTTTT. The chain couples TRBV6-5 to TRBJ1-4; 7 positions agree with TRBD1. Germline CDR1 is MNHEY and CDR2 is SVGAGI. J gave up 2 bases and V 6 bases, and 3 bases lay outside the gene matches. The CDR3 has 14 amino acids.

In this sample, this clone is medium-sized. Other DNA sequences from this sample encode an identical CDR3 as well. The chain employs TRBV5-1 and TRBJ2-3, with a weak D call TRBD2 (8 bases). V was shortened by 6 bases and J by 2 bases, with 22 bases between the two germline ends. The CDR3 sequence is 17 residues long. Per germline, CDR1 SGHRS and CDR2 YFSETQ. The CDR3 nucleotides are TGCGCCAGCACTTGGGGGTACGGGAGGGGGCCCACAGATACGCAGTATTTT. Translated, it gives CASTWGYGRGPTDTQYF.

The CDR3 DNA follows: TGTGCCAGCAGCCCTCGAGCGGGAGGGCGCAATGAGCAGTTCTTC. Its translation: CASSPRAGGRNEQFF. The chain combines TRBV7-2 with TRBJ2-1; 10 positions match TRBD2. Germline CDR1 is SGHTA and CDR2 is FQGNSA. This CDR3 has 15 amino acids. V was pared by 5 bases and J by 6 bases, with 7 bases of the junction left unmatched.

The chain couples TRBV9 to TRBJ2-1; 9 nucleotides line up with TRBD2. This CDR3 spans 20 amino acids. V gave up 4 bases and J gave up 0 bases; unmatched junction bases: 17. CDR1 is SGDLS, CDR2 YYNGEE, per germline. The CDR3 loop is CASSSSTAGGPIISYNEQFF. The CDR3 coding sequence is TGTGCCAGCAGCTCCTCTACGGCGGGAGGGCCCATTATCTCCTACAATGAGCAGTTCTTC.

V is TRBV18 and J is TRBJ1-2, with 10 bases lining up with TRBD1. With 3 bases clipped from V and 0 bases from J, the junction kept 7 bases outside the gene matches. Germline V gene sequence: CDR1 KGHSH, CDR2 LQKENI. CDR3 length: 17 amino acids. The CDR3 DNA is TGTGCCAGCTCACCGACAGGGGGCACTCCTTCTAACTATGGCTACACCTTC. Its translation is CASSPTGGTPSNYGYTF.

This chain links TRBV7-9 with TRBJ2-1, with D maybe TRBD1 (5 bases). The germline gives CDR1 SEHNR, CDR2 FQNEAQ (reference sequence). The CDR3 consists of 15 residues. Trimming shortened V by 4 bases and J by 7 bases, and 17 bases separated the two germline ends. CDR3 DNA sequence: TGTGCCAGCAGCTCGATGCCTGGGGCCCTGAATGAGCAGTTCTTC. Its translation: CASSSMPGALNEQFF.

The chain links TRBV18 to TRBJ1-1, with D possibly matching TRBD1 (6 bases). There are 17 residues in the CDR3. CDR1 is KGHSH, CDR2 LQKENI, per germline. The V end was cut by 2 bases, the J end by 2 bases, with 18 bases between. The CDR3 region is CASSPSNGLRGNTEAFF. CDR3 coding DNA: TGTGCCAGCTCACCATCGAATGGGCTCAGGGGAAACACTGAAGCTTTCTTT.

V usage is TRBV28 and J usage is TRBJ1-5; TRBD1 agrees at 11 bases. Per germline, CDR1 MDHEN and CDR2 SYDVKM. The CDR3 contains 15 residues. The junction had 3 bases not matched to a gene; V was cut back by 2 bases and J by 6 bases. CDR3 residues: CASSLGQGAGQPQHF. CDR3 bases: TGTGCCAGCAGTTTAGGACAGGGGGCAGGTCAGCCCCAGCATTTT.

This clone has only a few counts. The chain employs TRBV27 and TRBJ2-1; D remains ambiguous. Germline CDR1 MNHEY, CDR2 SMNVEV (reference sequence). The CDR3 runs 12 residues. Trimming pared 2 bases from V and 6 bases from J, leaving 5 bases between. Written as DNA, the CDR3 is TGTGCCAGCAGTTTACTAGGCAATGAGCAGTTCTTC. Translated, it gives CASSLLGNEQFF.

The rearrangement links TRBV27 to TRBJ1-6; TRBD1 aligns across 8 bases. The CDR3 extends over 17 amino acids. With V trimmed by 6 bases and J by 9 bases, 16 bases remained unmatched. Germline V gene lookup returns CDR1 MNHEY and CDR2 SMNVEV (reference sequence). CDR3 residues: CASRPYPQGEGGSPLHF. The CDR3 region has the DNA TGTGCCAGCAGACCATACCCACAGGGGGAAGGGGGTTCACCCCTCCACTTT.

The chain couples TRBV28 to TRBJ2-3; 8 bases are shared with TRBD1. The CDR3 runs to 14 residues. Germline CDR1 MDHEN, CDR2 SYDVKM. V lost 9 bases and J lost 5; bases outside the gene matches: 10. In DNA form, the CDR3 reads TGTGCCAGTCAAAGACAGGGGTGGGTAGATACGCAGTATTTT. This encodes CASQRQGWVDTQYF.

This clone was counted a single time. The chain uses TRBV9 and TRBJ1-3, with TRBD1 as a possible D gene (5 bases). The CDR3 is 17 amino acids. Per germline, CDR1 SGDLS and CDR2 YYNGEE. The germline V and J ends were trimmed by 1 base and 2 bases, with 16 bases remaining between them. The CDR3 DNA follows: TGTGCCAGCAGCGTAACGGACGGGGGGTTGGCTGGAAACACCATATATTTT. Protein product: CASSVTDGGLAGNTIYF.

The chain employs TRBV6-2 or TRBV6-3 and TRBJ2-5, with D perhaps TRBD2 (5 bases). Germline V gene data show CDR1 as MNHEY and CDR2 as SVGEGT. V was pared by 2 bases and J by 0 bases, with 16 bases between. This CDR3 has 17 amino acids. CDR3: CASSYPPGDLYQETQYF. Here the CDR3 DNA reads TGTGCCAGCAGTTACCCACCCGGGGATCTGTACCAAGAGACCCAGTACTTC.

The genes are TRBV11-3 and TRBJ1-5; D remains unclear. CDR1 and CDR2 from the germline V gene are SGHNT and YENEEA. The V end was cut by 0 bases, the J end by 6 bases, with 6 bases between. There are 13 residues in the CDR3. CDR3 coding DNA: TGTGCCAGCAGCTTAGATGAGAGTCAGCCCCAGCATTTT. It encodes CASSLDESQPQHF.

The rearrangement links TRBV25-1 to TRBJ2-1, with TRBD2 matching 12 bases. J was trimmed by 8 bases and V by 10 bases; bases with no gene match: 12. Germline loops: CDR1 MGHDK, CDR2 SYGVNS. The CDR3 is 15 residues long. In DNA form, the CDR3 reads TGTGCCAACCTATTTGGACTAGCGGGAAAGGATGAGCAGTTCTTC. It yields the protein CANLFGLAGKDEQFF. The full variable domain, with the rest looked up from reference TRBV25-1 and TRBJ2-1, is EADIYQTPRYLVIGTGKKITLECSQTMGHDKMYWYQQDPGMELHLIHYSYGVNSTEKGDLSSESTVSRIRTEHFPLTLESARPSHTSQYLCANLFGLAGKDEQFFGPGTRLTVL.

The chain uses TRBV28 and TRBJ1-4; 7 positions match TRBD1. Germline trimming cut 3 bases from V and 3 bases from J; bases unmatched to any gene: 7. Germline CDR1 is MDHEN and CDR2 is SYDVKM. CDR3 length: 16 residues. CDR3 in amino acids: CASSLNRGRPNEKLFF. In nucleotides, the CDR3 is TGTGCCAGCAGTTTGAACAGGGGTCGACCTAATGAAAAACTGTTTTTT.

The CDR3: CASSHLAGGHEQYF. In DNA, the CDR3 is TGTGCCAGCAGCCACCTAGCGGGAGGGCACGAGCAGTACTTC. This sequence joins TRBV3-1 (or the pseudogene TRBV3-2) and TRBJ2-7, with 12 bases aligning to TRBD2. There are 14 residues in the CDR3. V was pared by 3 bases and J by 5 bases, with 2 bases of the junction left unmatched. Germline V lookup: CDR1 LGHDT, CDR2 YNNKEL (reference sequence).

The CDR3 protein is CASSWGLAHGNEQFF. Here the CDR3 DNA reads TGTGCCAGCAGTTGGGGCCTAGCGCACGGAAACGAGCAGTTCTTC. V usage is TRBV6-5 and J usage is TRBJ2-1, with a tentative D call TRBD2 (6 bases). The CDR3 contains 15 residues. Per germline, CDR1 MNHEY and CDR2 SVGAGI. V was shortened by 4 bases and J by 10 bases, with 20 bases between the two germline ends.

The rearrangement joins TRBV7-3 to TRBJ2-3, with 7 bases fitting TRBD2. The CDR3 loop spans 13 amino acids. In germline, CDR1 is SGHTA, CDR2 FQGTGA. J lost 5 bases, V lost 6 bases, and 5 bases had no gene match. This CDR3 is CASRSRELDTQYF. The CDR3 DNA is TGTGCCAGCAGATCGCGGGAGCTAGATACGCAGTATTTT.